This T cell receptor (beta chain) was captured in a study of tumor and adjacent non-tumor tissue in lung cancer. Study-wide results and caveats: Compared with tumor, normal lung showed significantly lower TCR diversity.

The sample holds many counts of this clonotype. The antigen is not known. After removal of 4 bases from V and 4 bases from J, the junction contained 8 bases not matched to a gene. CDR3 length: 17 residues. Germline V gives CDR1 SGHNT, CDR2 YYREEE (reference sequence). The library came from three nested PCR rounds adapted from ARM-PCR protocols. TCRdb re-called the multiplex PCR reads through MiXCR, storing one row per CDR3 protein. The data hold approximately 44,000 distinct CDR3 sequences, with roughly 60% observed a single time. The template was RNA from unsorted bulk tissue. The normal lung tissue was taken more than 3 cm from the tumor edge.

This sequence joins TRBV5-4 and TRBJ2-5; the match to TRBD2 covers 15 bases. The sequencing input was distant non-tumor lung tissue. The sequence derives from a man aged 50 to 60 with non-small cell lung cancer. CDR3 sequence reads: CASSPFGLAGGRETQYF. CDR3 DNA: TGTGCCAGCAGCCCCTTCGGACTAGCGGGGGGGAGAGAGACCCAGTACTTC.